Following are 16 T cell receptor beta chains from one sample sequenced in a study of T cell repertoires in cytomegalovirus infection. MiXCR, applied by TCRdb to the reads, yields one record per CDR3 protein. The repertoire has 250,000 or so distinct CDR3 sequences, 17% of them found once; the top ten carry around half. Sequences were obtained from CD8+ T cells from PBMCs. All receptors come from a human donor in good health (CMV status not recorded). Some clones in this sample may be carry-over from other donors' samples.

This clonotype occurred a few times. The chain has TRBV5-5 and TRBJ2-3; 8 bases align to TRBD1. The trim removed 2 bases at V and 2 bases at J, leaving 4 bases unmatched. Germline V gene sequence: CDR1 SGHKS, CDR2 YYEKEE (reference sequence). This CDR3 is built from 15 residues. DNA of the CDR3: TGTGCCAGCAGCTTTTCGGGACAGGACACAGATACGCAGTATTTT. Protein product: CASSFSGQDTDTQYF.

This chain uses TRBV18 with TRBJ2-3; 9 bases agree with TRBD1. The CDR3 extends over 15 amino acids. Germline V gives CDR1 KGHSH, CDR2 LQKENI. J gave up 4 bases and V 3 bases, and 5 bases lay outside the gene matches. The CDR3 DNA is TGTGCCAGCTCACCCAAGGACAGGGGCGCAGATACGCAGTATTTT. It specifies CASSPKDRGADTQYF. The whole variable domain, remainder taken from reference TRBV18 and TRBJ2-3, is NAGVMQNPRHLVRRRGQEARLRCSPMKGHSHVYWYRQLPEEGLKFMVYLQKENIIDESGMPKERFSAEFPKEGPSILRIQQVVRGDSAAYFCASSPKDRGADTQYFGPGTRLTVL.

The V and J genes are TRBV28 and TRBJ2-7; D gene uncertain. The germline V gene encodes CDR1 MDHEN and CDR2 SYDVKM. The CDR3 sequence is 13 residues long. The ends were cut back, 8 bases at V and 2 bases at J, with 13 bases in the middle. CDR3 sequence (DNA): TGTGCCAGCGCCGGACGGCCGACCTACGAGCAGTACTTC. Amino acids: CASAGRPTYEQYF.

This clonotype is labeled medium-sized (0.01 to 0.1%). The chain links TRBV20-1 to TRBJ1-1; tentative D call: TRBD1 (5 bases). V lost 1 base, J lost 2 bases, and 20 bases lay in between. CDR1 DFQATT and CDR2 SNEGSKA come from the germline V gene (reference sequence). The CDR3 has 17 residues. The CDR3 DNA follows: TGCAGTGCTAGAGGCTCCGTTCCGGGACGGGTCAACACTGAAGCTTTCTTT. Its translation is CSARGSVPGRVNTEAFF.

In this sample, this clonotype turned up many times. The chain is built from TRBV7-2 and TRBJ2-4; either TRBD1 or TRBD2 may fit D (5 bases each). This CDR3 comprises 19 residues. Trimming cost V 4 bases and J 1 base, with 23 bases left between them. The germline V gene encodes CDR1 SGHTA and CDR2 FQGNSA. CDR3 loop: CASSWTLHTRGDAKNIQYF. DNA of the CDR3: TGTGCCAGCAGCTGGACACTCCATACACGGGGAGATGCCAAAAACATTCAGTACTTC. The whole variable domain, filled in from reference TRBV7-2 and TRBJ2-4, reads GAGVSQSPSNKVTEKGKDVELRCDPISGHTALYWYRQSLGQGLEFLIYFQGNSAPDKSGLPSDRFSAERTGGSVSTLTIQRTQQEDSAVYLCASSWTLHTRGDAKNIQYFGAGTRLSVL.

This chain uses TRBV7-9 with TRBJ2-5, with D maybe TRBD1 (6 bases). Trimming took off 3 bases at V and 9 bases at J, with 20 bases between the two ends. The CDR3 has 15 amino acids. Per germline, CDR1 SEHNR and CDR2 FQNEAQ (reference sequence). The CDR3 here is CASSFPGAGSVAQYF. The DNA for the CDR3 is TGTGCCAGCAGCTTCCCAGGGGCAGGATCTGTGGCCCAGTACTTC.

The rearrangement uses TRBV4-1 and TRBJ2-2; no clear D gene. Germline V gene sequence: CDR1 MGHRA, CDR2 YSYEKL. Trimming pared 3 bases from V and 7 bases from J, leaving 12 bases between. There are 14 residues in the CDR3. In DNA form, the CDR3 reads TGCGCCAGCAGCCACCCCCGGCATGGCGGGGAGCTGTTTTTT. Its translation: CASSHPRHGGELFF.

This clonotype showed up just a few times. The gene calls are TRBV4-1 and TRBJ2-3; D possibly corresponds to TRBD1 (6 bases). CDR3 length equals 16 residues. Between the trimmed V and J ends, which lost 4 bases and 6 bases, there was a span of 20 bases. Looked up from germline, CDR1 is MGHRA and CDR2 is YSYEKL. The CDR3 sequence: CASSPPGHPSEDTQYF. As DNA, the CDR3 is TGCGCCAGCAGCCCCCCGGGACACCCTTCGGAGGATACGCAGTATTTT.

This sequence joins TRBV14 and TRBJ2-7; D ambiguous. The V and J ends lost 4 bases and 4 bases respectively, with 11 bases between them. The CDR3 is 13 residues long. Germline-derived CDR1 and CDR2 are SGHDN and FVKESK. Here the CDR3 DNA reads TGTGCCAGCAGCCCCGTAGGGAATTACGAGCAGTACTTC. Protein: CASSPVGNYEQYF.

This clonotype was counted ten times or more. J is TRBJ1-3 and V is TRBV2; 7 bases are shared with TRBD1. From germline, CDR1 is SNHLY and CDR2 FYNNEI. The CDR3 is 16 residues long. V shed 4 bases and J 4 bases; nucleotides not matched to a gene: 10. DNA for the CDR3: TGTGCCAGCAGTGGAGAGGGACAGCCCGCCGGAAACACCATATATTTT. Protein product: CASSGEGQPAGNTIYF. Variable domain in full (rest from reference TRBV2 and TRBJ1-3): EPEVTQTPSHQVTQMGQEVILRCVPISNHLYFYWYRQILGQKVEFLVSFYNNEISEKSEIFDDQFSVERPDGSNFTLKIRSTKLEDSAMYFCASSGEGQPAGNTIYFGEGSWLTVV.

This clonotype has more than one count but fewer than ten. V is TRBV4-2 and J is TRBJ2-7; D gene ambiguous. The V end lost 5 bases, the J end lost 1 base, and 12 bases lay between the germline ends. The CDR3 consists of 14 residues. Per germline, CDR1 LGHNA and CDR2 YNFKEQ. The CDR3 DNA reads TGTGCCAGCAGCTACTCGGCTTTATCCTACGAGCAGTACTTC. Translation gives CASSYSALSYEQYF.

This clonotype has ten or more counts. The CDR3 loop is CSVEEGIYEQYF. The CDR3, as DNA: TGCAGCGTTGAAGAGGGTATCTACGAGCAGTACTTC. The chain has TRBV29-1 and TRBJ2-7; the D is unclear. CDR1 is SQVTM, CDR2 ANQGSEA, per germline. V lost 0 bases to trimming and J lost 3 bases, with 6 bases between them. This CDR3 is built from 12 residues.

This clonotype occurred a few times. V gene TRBV28 combines with J gene TRBJ1-4; no reliable D call. This CDR3 has 16 amino acids. Trimming took off 3 bases at V and 3 bases at J, with 14 bases between the two ends. The germline gives CDR1 MDHEN, CDR2 SYDVKM. CDR3 region: CASSFAGVVANEKLFF. CDR3 nucleotides: TGTGCCAGCAGTTTCGCAGGAGTTGTAGCTAATGAAAAACTGTTTTTT.

This clonotype was counted between two and nine times. This rearrangement joins TRBV2 to TRBJ2-7; D call uncertain. Germline-derived CDR1 and CDR2 are SNHLY and FYNNEI. The CDR3 loop spans 15 amino acids. The germline V and J ends were trimmed by 2 bases and 5 bases, with 16 bases remaining between them. CDR3 region: CASSEYHSPGDEQYF. As DNA, the CDR3 is TGTGCCAGCAGTGAATACCACTCCCCGGGTGACGAGCAGTACTTC.

This clonotype was seen repeatedly, ten times or more. V is TRBV28 and J is TRBJ2-5, with a tentative D call TRBD1 (5 bases). V dropped 7 bases and J dropped 5 bases, with 23 bases sitting between them. This CDR3 is built from 16 residues. CDR1 MDHEN and CDR2 SYDVKM come from the germline V gene. The CDR3 loop is CASTLDQGSDRETQYF. In DNA, the CDR3 is TGTGCCAGCACCCTGGACCAGGGTTCGGATCGGGAGACCCAGTACTTC.

This clonotype appeared many times. The genes are TRBV7-6 and TRBJ2-7, with 8 bases matching TRBD2. Losses at the gene ends were 5 bases for V and 6 bases for J; bases not matched to a gene: 12. The length of the CDR3 is 15 residues. CDR1 is SGHVS, CDR2 FNYEAQ, per germline. CDR3 loop: CASSPPGLEFPEQYF. CDR3 sequence (DNA): TGTGCCAGCAGCCCACCGGGACTAGAATTCCCCGAGCAGTACTTC.